This TCR beta chain was recorded in a study of cytomegalovirus exposure and HLA in healthy donors. This clone occurred a few times. The antigen remains undetermined. Germline V gene data show CDR1 as LNHDA and CDR2 as SQIVND (reference sequence). The V end was cut by 6 bases, the J end by 2 bases, with 10 bases between. The CDR3 totals 13 residues. The PCR had 60 Vbeta and 13 Jbeta primers. Produced via immunoSEQ multiplex PCR; TCRdb's table is partial and in-frame only. Of about 90,000 clones listed, roughly 60% are singletons. Study results and limitations: Earlier findings revealed that most TCR beta V segments proved productive either about 90% or about 30% of the time. In a later analysis, approximately 15,000 TCR beta sequences were associated with HLA alleles at 0.05 false discovery rate. Diagnosis of cytomegalovirus status made by the classifier reportedly showed high specificity and sensitivity.

The source of this sequence is a woman aged 45 to 65 in good health and CMV-seropositive. The material sequenced was PBMCs. V usage is TRBV19 and J usage is TRBJ2-5; possible D gene TRBD1, 5 bases. This CDR3 reads CASSQGIQETQYF. The CDR3 DNA sequence: TGTGCCAGTAGCCAGGGCATACAAGAGACCCAGTACTTC.